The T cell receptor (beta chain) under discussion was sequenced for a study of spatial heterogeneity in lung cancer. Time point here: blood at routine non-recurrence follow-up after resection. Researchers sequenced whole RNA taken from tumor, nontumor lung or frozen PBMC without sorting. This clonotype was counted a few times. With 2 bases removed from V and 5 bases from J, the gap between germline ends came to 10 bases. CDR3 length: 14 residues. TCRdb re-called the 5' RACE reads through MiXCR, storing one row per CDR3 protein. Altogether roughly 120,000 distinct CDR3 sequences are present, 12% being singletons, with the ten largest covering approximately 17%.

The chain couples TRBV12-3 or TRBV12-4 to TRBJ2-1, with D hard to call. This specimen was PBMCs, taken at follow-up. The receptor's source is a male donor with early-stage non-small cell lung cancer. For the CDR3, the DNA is TGTGCCAGCAGTTTAAGGCAGTCCGACAATGAGCAGTTCTTC. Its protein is CASSLRQSDNEQFF.